This T cell receptor beta chain stems from a study of blood T cell repertoires in COVID-19. Assay used: immunoSEQ multiplex PCR; TCRdb lists only in-frame clones, some missing. The profile shows hundreds of thousands of clones, 84% of them singletons. Germline V CDR1 and CDR2: MGHRA, YSYEKL. Trimming stripped 5 bases from V and 5 bases from J, with 5 bases between. The CDR3 loop spans 11 amino acids. The specimen was PBMCs or T cells enriched from blood (not recorded which). The chain combines TRBV4-1 with TRBJ2-3; D not certain. The clonotype originates from a middle-aged woman who had recovered from COVID-19. The CDR3 loop reads CASSTLDTQYF. The CDR3 DNA is TGCGCCAGCAGCACTTTAGATACGCAGTATTTT.